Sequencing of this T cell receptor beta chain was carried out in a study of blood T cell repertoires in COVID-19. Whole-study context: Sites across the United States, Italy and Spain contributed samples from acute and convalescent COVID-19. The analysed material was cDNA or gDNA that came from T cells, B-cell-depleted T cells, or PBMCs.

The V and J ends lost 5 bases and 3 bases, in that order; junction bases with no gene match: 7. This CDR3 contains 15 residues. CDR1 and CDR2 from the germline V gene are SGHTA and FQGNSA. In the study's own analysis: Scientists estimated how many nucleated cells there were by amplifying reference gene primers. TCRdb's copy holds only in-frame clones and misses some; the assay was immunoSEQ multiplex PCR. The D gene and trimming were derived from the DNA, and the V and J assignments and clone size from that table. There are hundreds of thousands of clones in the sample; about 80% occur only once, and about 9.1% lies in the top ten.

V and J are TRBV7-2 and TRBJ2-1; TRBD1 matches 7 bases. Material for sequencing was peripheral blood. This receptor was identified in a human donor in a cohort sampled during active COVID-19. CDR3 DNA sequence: TGTGCCAGCAGCGTAGACAGGGCCTACTACAATGAGCAGTTCTTC. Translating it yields CASSVDRAYYNEQFF.